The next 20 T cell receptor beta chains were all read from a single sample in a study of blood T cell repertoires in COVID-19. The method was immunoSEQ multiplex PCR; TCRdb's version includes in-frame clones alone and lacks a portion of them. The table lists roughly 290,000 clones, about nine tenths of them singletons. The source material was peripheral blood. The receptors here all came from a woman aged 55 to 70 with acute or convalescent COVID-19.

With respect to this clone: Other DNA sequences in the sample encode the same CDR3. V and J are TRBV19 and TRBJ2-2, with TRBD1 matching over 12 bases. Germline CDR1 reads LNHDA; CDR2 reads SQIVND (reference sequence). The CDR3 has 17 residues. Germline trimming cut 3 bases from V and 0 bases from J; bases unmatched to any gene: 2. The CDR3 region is CASSIGTGGANTGELFF. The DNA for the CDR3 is TGTGCCAGTAGTATTGGGACAGGGGGCGCGAACACCGGGGAGCTGTTTTTT.

The CDR3 bases are TGCGCCAGCAGCTCCACTGCTTGGGCGCGAAATGCAGATACGCAGTATTTT. Translating gives CASSSTAWARNADTQYF. J is TRBJ2-3 and V is TRBV10-1; no clear D. The V gene's germline CDR1 is WNHNN and CDR2 SYGVQD (reference sequence). The CDR3 extends over 17 amino acids. V dropped 6 bases and J dropped 4 bases, with 23 bases sitting between them.

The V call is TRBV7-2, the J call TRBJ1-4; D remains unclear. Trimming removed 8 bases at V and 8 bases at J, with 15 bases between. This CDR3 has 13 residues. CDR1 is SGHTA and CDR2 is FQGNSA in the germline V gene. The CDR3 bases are TGTGCCAGCCATACAGTTTTTGGCGAAAAACTGTTTTTT. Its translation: CASHTVFGEKLFF.

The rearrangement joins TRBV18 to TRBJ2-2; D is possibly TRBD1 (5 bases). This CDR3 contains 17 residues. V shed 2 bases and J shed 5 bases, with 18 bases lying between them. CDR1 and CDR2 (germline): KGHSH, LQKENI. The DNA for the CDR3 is TGTGCCAGCTCACCAATCGTCGTGTCGCAGGGAACCGGGGAGCTGTTTTTT. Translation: CASSPIVVSQGTGELFF.

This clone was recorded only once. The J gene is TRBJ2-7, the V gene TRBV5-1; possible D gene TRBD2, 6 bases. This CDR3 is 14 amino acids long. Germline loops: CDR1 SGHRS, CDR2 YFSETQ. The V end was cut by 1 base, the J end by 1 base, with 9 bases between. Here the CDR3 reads CASSLTGESYEQYF. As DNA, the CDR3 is TGCGCCAGCAGCTTGACGGGGGAATCCTACGAGCAGTACTTC.

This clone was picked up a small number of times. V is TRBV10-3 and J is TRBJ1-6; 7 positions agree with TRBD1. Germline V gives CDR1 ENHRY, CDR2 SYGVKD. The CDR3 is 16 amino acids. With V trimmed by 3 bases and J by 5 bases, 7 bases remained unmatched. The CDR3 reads CAISDPSRGDNSPLHF. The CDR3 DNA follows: TGTGCCATCAGTGACCCTAGCAGGGGGGATAATTCACCCCTCCACTTT.

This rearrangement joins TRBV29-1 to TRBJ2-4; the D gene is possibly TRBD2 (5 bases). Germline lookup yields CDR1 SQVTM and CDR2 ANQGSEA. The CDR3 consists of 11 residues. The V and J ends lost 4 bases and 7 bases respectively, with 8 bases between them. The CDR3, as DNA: TGCAGCGTTGCGGCTAGCAACATTCAGTACTTC. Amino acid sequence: CSVAASNIQYF.

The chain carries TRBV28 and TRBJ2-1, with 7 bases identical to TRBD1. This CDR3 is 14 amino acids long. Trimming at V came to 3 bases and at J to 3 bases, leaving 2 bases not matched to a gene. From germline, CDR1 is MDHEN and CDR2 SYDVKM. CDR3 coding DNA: TGTGCCAGCAGTTTGTACAGGGGCTACAATGAGCAGTTCTTC. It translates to CASSLYRGYNEQFF.

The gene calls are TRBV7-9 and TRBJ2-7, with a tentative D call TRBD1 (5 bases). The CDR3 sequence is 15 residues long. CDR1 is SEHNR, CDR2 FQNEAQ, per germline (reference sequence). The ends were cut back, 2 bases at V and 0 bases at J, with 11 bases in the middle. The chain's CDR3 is CASSLRADSSYEQYF. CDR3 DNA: TGTGCCAGCAGCTTAAGGGCAGACAGCTCCTACGAGCAGTACTTC.

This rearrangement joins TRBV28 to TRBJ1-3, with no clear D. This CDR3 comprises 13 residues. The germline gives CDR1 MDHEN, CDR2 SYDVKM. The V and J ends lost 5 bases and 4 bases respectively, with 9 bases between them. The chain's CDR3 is CASSPKPGNTIYF. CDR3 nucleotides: TGTGCCAGCAGTCCCAAGCCCGGAAACACCATATATTTT.

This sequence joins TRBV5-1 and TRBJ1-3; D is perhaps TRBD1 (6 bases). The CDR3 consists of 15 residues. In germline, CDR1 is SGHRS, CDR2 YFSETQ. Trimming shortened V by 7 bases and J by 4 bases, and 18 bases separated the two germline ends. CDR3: CASFGRGARGNTIYF. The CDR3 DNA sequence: TGCGCCAGCTTCGGACGGGGGGCGCGAGGAAACACCATATATTTT.

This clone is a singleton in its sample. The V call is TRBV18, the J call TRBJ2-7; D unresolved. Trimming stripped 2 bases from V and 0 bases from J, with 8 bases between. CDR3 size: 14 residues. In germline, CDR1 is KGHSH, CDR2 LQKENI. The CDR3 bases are TGTGCCAGCTCACCATCGCAGGCCTCCTACGAGCAGTACTTC. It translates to CASSPSQASYEQYF. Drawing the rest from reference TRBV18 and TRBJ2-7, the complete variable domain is NAGVMQNPRHLVRRRGQEARLRCSPMKGHSHVYWYRQLPEEGLKFMVYLQKENIIDESGMPKERFSAEFPKEGPSILRIQQVVRGDSAAYFCASSPSQASYEQYFGPGTRLTVT.

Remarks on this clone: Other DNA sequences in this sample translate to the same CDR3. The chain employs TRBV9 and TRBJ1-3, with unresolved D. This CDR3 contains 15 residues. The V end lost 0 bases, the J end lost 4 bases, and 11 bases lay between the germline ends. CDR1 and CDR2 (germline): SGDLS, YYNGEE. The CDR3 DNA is TGTGCCAGCAGCGTAGGGGGTACGGGAGGAAACACCATATATTTT. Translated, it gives CASSVGGTGGNTIYF.

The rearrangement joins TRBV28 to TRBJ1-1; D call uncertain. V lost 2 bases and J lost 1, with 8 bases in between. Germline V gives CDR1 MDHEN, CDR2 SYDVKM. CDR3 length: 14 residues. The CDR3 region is CASSLPVRNTEAFF. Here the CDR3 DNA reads TGTGCCAGCAGTTTACCGGTGAGGAACACTGAAGCTTTCTTT.

The CDR3 reads CASRLDRGGDTQYF. The CDR3 coding sequence is TGTGCCAGCAGGCTGGACAGGGGGGGGGATACGCAGTATTTT. This sequence joins TRBV2 and TRBJ2-3, with TRBD1 matching 10 bases. The CDR3 is made up of 14 amino acids. The V and J ends lost 6 bases and 6 bases, in that order; junction bases with no gene match: 6. Looked up from germline, CDR1 is SNHLY and CDR2 is FYNNEI.

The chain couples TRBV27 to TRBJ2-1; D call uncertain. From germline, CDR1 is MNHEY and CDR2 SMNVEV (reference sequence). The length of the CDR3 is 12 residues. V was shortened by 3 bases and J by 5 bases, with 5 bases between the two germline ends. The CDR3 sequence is CASSFGDNEQFF. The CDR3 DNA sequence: TGTGCCAGCAGTTTTGGAGACAATGAGCAGTTCTTC.

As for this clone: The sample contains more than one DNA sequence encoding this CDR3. For the CDR3, the DNA is TGCAGCGTTGACGCCTCTGGGGCACAGACCCAGTACTTC. This gives the protein CSVDASGAQTQYF. The V call is TRBV29-1, the J call TRBJ2-5, with D maybe TRBD1 (5 bases). Germline V lookup: CDR1 SQVTM, CDR2 ANQGSEA. Trimming left V 3 bases short and J 6 bases short, with 14 bases between. The CDR3 runs 13 residues.

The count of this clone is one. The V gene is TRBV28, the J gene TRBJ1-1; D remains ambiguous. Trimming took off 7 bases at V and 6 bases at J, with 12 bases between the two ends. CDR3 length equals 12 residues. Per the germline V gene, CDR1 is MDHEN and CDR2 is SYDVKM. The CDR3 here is CASNPHPPEAFF. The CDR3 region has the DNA TGTGCCAGCAACCCACACCCCCCTGAAGCTTTCTTT.

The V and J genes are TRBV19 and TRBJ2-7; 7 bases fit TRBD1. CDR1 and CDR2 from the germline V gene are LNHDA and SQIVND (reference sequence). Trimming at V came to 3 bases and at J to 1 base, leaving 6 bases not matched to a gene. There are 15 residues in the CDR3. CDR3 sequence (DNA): TGTGCCAGTAGTATCGGGCCAGGGGGTTCCTACGAGCAGTACTTC. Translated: CASSIGPGGSYEQYF.

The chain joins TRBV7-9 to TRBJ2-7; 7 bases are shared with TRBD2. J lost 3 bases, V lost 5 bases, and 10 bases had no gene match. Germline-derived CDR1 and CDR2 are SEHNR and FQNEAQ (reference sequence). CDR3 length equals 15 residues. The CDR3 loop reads CASSPVRGRVYEQYF. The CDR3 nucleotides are TGTGCCAGCAGCCCAGTCCGAGGGAGGGTCTACGAGCAGTACTTC.